This TCR beta chain was observed in a study of breast tumors, draining lymph nodes, adjacent tissues. Findings and limits, study-wide: The data were judged consistent with most tumor T cells coming from lymph node and expanding in tumor.

This clonotype was seen repeatedly, ten times or more. Antigen specificity is unknown. TCRdb reprocessed the multiplex PCR reads via MiXCR and lists one record per CDR3 protein. The data show fewer than 15,000 distinct CDR3 sequences, roughly 50% seen once. The sequence derives from a female donor with breast cancer. Some clones in this sample may be carry-over from other donors' samples. The sequenced material came from tumor-adjacent breast tissue.

This chain's CDR3 is CASTGTRVQYF. The CDR3 DNA follows: TGTGCCAGTACCGGGACGCGGGTGCAGTATTTT. The chain joins TRBV19 to TRBJ2-3; D may match TRBD1 or TRBD2 (5 bases each). The V end lost 7 bases, the J end lost 11 bases, and 13 bases lay between the germline ends. This CDR3 contains 11 residues. CDR1 and CDR2 from the germline V gene are LNHDA and SQIVND (reference sequence).